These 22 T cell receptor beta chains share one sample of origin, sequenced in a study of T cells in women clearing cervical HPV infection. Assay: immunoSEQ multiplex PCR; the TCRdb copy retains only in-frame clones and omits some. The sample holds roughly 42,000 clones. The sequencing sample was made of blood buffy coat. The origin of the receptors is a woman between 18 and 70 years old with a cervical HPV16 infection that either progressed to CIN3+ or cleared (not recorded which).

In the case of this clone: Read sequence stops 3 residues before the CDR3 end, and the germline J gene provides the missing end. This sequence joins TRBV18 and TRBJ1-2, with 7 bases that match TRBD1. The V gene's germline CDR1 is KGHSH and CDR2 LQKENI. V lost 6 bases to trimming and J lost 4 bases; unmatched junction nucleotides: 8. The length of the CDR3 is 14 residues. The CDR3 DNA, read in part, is TGTGCCAGCTCTCAGCGACAGGGATCCTATGGC. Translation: CASSQRQGSYG. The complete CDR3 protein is CASSQRQGSYGYTF.

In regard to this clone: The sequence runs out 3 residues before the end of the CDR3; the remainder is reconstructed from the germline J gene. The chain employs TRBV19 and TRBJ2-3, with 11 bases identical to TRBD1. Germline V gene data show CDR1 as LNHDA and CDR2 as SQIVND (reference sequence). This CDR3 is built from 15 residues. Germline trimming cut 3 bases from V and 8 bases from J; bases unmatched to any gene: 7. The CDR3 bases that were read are TGTGCCAGTAGTATGGGACAGGGGGTAACGGGTACG. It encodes CASSMGQGVTGT. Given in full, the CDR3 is CASSMGQGVTGTQYF.

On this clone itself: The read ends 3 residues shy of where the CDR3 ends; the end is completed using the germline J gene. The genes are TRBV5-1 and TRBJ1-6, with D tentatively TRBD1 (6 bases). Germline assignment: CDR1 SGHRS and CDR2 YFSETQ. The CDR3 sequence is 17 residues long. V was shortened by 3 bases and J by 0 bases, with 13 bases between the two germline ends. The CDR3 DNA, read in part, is TGCGCCAGCAGCTCCAGGGGCCAAAGCTCCTATAATTCACCC. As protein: CASSSRGQSSYNSP. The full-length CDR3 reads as CASSSRGQSSYNSPLHF.

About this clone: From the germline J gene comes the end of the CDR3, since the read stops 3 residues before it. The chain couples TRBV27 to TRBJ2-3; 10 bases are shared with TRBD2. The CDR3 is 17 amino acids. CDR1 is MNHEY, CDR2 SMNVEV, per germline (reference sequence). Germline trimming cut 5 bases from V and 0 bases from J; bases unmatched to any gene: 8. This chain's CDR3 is CASSSKGLALSTDTQYF. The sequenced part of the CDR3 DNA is TGTGCCAGCAGTAGTAAGGGACTAGCGCTTAGCACAGATACG.

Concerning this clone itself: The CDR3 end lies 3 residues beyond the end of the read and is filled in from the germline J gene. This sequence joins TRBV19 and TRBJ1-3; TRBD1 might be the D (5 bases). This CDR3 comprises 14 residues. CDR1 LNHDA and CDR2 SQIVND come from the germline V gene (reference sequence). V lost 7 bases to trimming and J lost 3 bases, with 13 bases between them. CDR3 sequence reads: CASNPGQVGNTIYF. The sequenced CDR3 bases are TGTGCCAGTAACCCTGGACAAGTTGGAAACACC.

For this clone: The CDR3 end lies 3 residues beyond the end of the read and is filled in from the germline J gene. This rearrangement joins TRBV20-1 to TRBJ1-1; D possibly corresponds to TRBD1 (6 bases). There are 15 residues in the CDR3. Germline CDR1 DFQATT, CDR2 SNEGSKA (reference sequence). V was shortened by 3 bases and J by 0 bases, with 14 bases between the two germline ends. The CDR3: CSARKGQVMNTEAFF. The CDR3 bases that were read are TGCAGTGCTAGGAAGGGACAAGTTATGAACACTGAA.

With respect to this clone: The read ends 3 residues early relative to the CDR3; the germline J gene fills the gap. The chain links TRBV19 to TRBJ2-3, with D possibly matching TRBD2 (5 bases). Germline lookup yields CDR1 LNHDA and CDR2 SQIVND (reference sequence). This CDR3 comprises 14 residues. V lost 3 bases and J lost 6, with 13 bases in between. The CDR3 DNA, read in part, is TGTGCCAGTAGTATCGGCCCCGGGGAGGATACG. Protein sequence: CASSIGPGEDT. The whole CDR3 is CASSIGPGEDTQYF.

CDR3 DNA (partial): TGCAGTGCTAGAGAAGGTCAGGCTGCCGAG. Translated: CSAREGQAAE. The whole CDR3 reads CSAREGQAAEQYF. The chain recombines TRBV20-1 with TRBJ2-7; unclear D gene. Coverage ceases 3 residues before the CDR3 finishes, and the germline J gene fills in the end. The CDR3 is 13 amino acids. With 0 bases removed from V and 6 bases from J, the gap between germline ends came to 12 bases. Looked up from germline, CDR1 is DFQATT and CDR2 is SNEGSKA (reference sequence).

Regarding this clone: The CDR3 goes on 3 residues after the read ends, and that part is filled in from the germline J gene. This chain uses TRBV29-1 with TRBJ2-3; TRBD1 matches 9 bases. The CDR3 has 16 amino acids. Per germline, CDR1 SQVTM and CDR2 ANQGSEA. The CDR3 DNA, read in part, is TGCAGCGTTGATCGGACAGGGGCAGTAGGGGGAGAGACG. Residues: CSVDRTGAVGGET. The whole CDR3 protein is CSVDRTGAVGGETQYF.

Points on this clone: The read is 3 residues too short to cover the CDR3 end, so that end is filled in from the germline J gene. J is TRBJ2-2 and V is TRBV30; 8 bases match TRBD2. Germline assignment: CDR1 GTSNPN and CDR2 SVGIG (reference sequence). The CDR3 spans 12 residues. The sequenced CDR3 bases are TGTGCCTGGGTCGGGGGGGATGAAAAG. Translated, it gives CAWVGGDEK. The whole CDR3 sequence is CAWVGGDEKLFF.

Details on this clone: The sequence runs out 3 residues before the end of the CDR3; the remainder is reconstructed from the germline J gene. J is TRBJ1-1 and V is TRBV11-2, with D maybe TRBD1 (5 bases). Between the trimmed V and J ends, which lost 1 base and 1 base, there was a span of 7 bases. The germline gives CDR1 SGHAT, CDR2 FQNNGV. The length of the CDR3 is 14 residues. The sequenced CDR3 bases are TGTGCCAGCAGCTTAGGGGGGGGGAACACTGAA. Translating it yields CASSLGGGNTE. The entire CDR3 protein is CASSLGGGNTEAFF.

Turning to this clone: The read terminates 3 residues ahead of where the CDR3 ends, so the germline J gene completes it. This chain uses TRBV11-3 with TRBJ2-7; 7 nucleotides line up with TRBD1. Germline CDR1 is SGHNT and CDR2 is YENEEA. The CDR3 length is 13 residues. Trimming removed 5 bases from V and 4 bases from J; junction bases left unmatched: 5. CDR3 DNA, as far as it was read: TGTGCCAGCAGCCTAAGGGACAGTTACGAG. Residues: CASSLRDSYE. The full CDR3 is CASSLRDSYEQYF.

The CDR3 DNA, read in part, is TGTGCCAGCAGCTTCCCAGGGATGGAGACC. This encodes CASSFPGMET. The full CDR3 protein is CASSFPGMETQYF. The genes are TRBV5-6 and TRBJ2-5, with D tentatively TRBD1 (5 bases). The CDR3 end lies 3 residues beyond the end of the read and is filled in from the germline J gene. CDR3 length equals 13 residues. The germline V gene encodes CDR1 SGHDT and CDR2 YYEEEE. V lost 2 bases to trimming and J lost 5 bases, with 10 bases between them. Together with reference TRBV5-6 and TRBJ2-5, the CDR3 gives the full variable domain: DAGVTQSPTHLIKTRGQQVTLRCSPKSGHDTVSWYQQALGQGPQFIFQYYEEEERQRGNFPDRFSGHQFPNYSSELNVNALLLGDSALYLCASSFPGMETQYFGPGTRLLVL.

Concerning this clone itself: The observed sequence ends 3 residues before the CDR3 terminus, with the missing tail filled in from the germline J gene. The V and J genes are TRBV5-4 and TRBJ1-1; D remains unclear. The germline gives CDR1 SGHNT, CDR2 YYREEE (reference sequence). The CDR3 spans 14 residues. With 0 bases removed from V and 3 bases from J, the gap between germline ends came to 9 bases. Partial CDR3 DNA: TGTGCCAGCAGCTTGGACGGGGAGGACACTGAA. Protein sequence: CASSLDGEDTE. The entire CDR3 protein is CASSLDGEDTEAFF.

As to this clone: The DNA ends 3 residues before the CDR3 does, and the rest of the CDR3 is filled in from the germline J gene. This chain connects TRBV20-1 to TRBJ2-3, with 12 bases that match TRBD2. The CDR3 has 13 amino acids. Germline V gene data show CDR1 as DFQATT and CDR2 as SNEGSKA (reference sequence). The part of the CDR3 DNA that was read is TGCAGTGCTAGTACCGGGACTAGCGGGACG. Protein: CSASTGTSGT. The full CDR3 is CSASTGTSGTQYF.

The DNA read from the CDR3 is TGTGCCTGGAGTCCCAAGACAGGGACGAACACTGAA. It specifies CAWSPKTGTNTE. In full, the CDR3 reads CAWSPKTGTNTEAFF. This chain connects TRBV30 to TRBJ1-1; 7 bases line up with TRBD1. With the read ending 3 residues before the CDR3 end, the germline J gene is used to fill in that end. The CDR3 has 15 residues. The ends lost 2 bases at V and 1 base at J; junction bases unmatched: 7. CDR1 and CDR2 from the germline V gene are GTSNPN and SVGIG (reference sequence).

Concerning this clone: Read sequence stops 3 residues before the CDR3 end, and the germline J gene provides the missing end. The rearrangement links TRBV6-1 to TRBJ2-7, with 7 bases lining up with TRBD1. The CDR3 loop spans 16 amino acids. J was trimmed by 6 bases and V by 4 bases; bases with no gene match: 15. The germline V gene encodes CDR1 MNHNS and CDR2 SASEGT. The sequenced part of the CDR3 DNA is TGTGCCAGCAGTGGGCAGGCCGGGACAGTTTTTATCGAG. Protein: CASSGQAGTVFIE. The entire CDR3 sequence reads CASSGQAGTVFIEQYF.

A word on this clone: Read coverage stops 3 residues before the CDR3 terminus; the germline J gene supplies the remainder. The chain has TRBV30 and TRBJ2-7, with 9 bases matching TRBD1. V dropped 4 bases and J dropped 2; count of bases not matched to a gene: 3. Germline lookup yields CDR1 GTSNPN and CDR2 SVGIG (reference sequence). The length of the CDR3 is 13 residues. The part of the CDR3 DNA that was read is TGTGCCTGGATGGGACAGGGAACCTACGAG. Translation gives CAWMGQGTYE. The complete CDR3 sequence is CAWMGQGTYEQYF. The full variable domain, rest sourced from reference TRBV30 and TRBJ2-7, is SQTIHQWPATLVQPVGSPLSLECTVEGTSNPNLYWYRQAAGRGLQLLFYSVGIGQISSEVPQNLSASRPQDRQFILSSKKLLLSDSGFYLCAWMGQGTYEQYFGPGTRLTVT.

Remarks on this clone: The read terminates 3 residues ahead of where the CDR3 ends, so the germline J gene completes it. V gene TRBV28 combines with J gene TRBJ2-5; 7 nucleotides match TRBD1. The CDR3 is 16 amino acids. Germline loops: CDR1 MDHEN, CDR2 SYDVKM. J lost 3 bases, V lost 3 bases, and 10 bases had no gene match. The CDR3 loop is CASSFVLGTAKETQYF. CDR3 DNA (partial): TGTGCCAGCAGTTTTGTACTCGGGACAGCAAAAGAGACC.

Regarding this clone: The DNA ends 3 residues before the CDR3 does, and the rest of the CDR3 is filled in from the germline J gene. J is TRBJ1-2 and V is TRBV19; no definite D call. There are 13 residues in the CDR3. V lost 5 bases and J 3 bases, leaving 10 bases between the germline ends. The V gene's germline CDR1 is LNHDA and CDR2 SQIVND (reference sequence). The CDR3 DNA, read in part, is TGTGCCAGTAGTGTCGGTGCGGACTATGGC. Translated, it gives CASSVGADYG. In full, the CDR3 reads CASSVGADYGYTF. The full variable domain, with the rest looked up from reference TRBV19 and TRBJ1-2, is DGGITQSPKYLFRKEGQNVTLSCEQNLNHDAMYWYRQDPGQGLRLIYYSQIVNDFQKGDIAEGYSVSREKKESFPLTVTSAQKNPTAFYLCASSVGADYGYTFGSGTRLTVV.

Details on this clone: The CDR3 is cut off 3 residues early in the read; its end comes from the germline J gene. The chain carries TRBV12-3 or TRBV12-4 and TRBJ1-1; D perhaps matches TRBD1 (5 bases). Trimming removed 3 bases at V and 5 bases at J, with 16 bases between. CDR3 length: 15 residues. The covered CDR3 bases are TGTGCCAGCAGTTTGACCCCCCTCAGGGAGACTGAA. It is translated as CASSLTPLRETE. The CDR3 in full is CASSLTPLRETEAFF.

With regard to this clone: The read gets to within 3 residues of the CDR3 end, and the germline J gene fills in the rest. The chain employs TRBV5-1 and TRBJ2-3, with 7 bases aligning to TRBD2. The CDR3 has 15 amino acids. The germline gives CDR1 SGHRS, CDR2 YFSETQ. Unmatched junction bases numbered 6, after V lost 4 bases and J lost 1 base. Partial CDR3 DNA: TGCGCCAGCAGCGCTAGCGGTATGGGCACAGATACG. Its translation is CASSASGMGTDT. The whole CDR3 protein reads CASSASGMGTDTQYF.